The clone carrying this TCR beta chain has only a few counts. Time point of the sample: newly diagnosed GD, antithyroid drugs for less than 3 months. PBMC RNA was the source of the TCR library. Relying on iRepertoire HTBI primers and Arm-PCR of CDR3 regions, the team built TCR beta libraries. Via MiXCR, TCRdb re-called the multiplex PCR reads, giving one row per CDR3 protein. Among over 350,000 distinct CDR3 sequences listed, 14% were seen once. The data were obtained in a study of regulatory T cells in long-lasting Graves disease. Study at large: Graves' patients who were just diagnosed had used antithyroid drugs for under 3 months.

The CDR3 has 14 residues. The V end lost 2 bases, the J end lost 4 bases, and 8 bases lay between the germline ends. In addition, the sample was reused for a study of T cells in Graves' hyperthyroidism and ophthalmopathy.

The sample was peripheral blood mononuclear cells (PBMCs), taken at new diagnosis, from a patient treated with antithyroid drugs. The sequence was collected from a woman in her fifties or sixties with Graves disease. This rearrangement joins TRBV12-3 or TRBV12-4 to TRBJ1-4; D is ambiguous. The CDR3 protein is CASSLSQLNEKLFF. The CDR3 nucleotides read TGTGCCAGCAGTTTAAGTCAGCTTAATGAAAAACTGTTTTTT.